The following is a TCR beta chain sequence with its context. Its antigen is unknown. Donors had nominal health at sampling but likely had unrecorded immune exposures. This sample is drawn from a study of cytomegalovirus exposure and HLA in healthy donors. 13 Jbeta primers and 60 Vbeta primers were used for the PCR. Assay: immunoSEQ multiplex PCR; the TCRdb copy retains only in-frame clones and omits some. The sample carries fewer than 250,000 clones, about 83% recorded once. CDR3 length: 16 residues. V shed 1 base and J shed 4 bases, with 14 bases lying between them. Germline-derived CDR1 and CDR2 are SGHRS and YFSETQ. Study conclusions and caveats: Across donors, sequencing depth was assumed by presence/absence analyses to be roughly uniform. Immune exposure data for these donors was limited to CMV serostatus.

The TCR originated in a girl under 18 in good health and CMV-seronegative. Sequencing was done on a sample of PBMCs. The chain has TRBV5-1 and TRBJ2-2, with a possible D match to TRBD2 (5 bases). CDR3 loop: CASSLISGSITGELFF. In DNA, the CDR3 is TGCGCCAGCAGCTTGATTTCGGGATCGATCACCGGGGAGCTGTTTTTT.